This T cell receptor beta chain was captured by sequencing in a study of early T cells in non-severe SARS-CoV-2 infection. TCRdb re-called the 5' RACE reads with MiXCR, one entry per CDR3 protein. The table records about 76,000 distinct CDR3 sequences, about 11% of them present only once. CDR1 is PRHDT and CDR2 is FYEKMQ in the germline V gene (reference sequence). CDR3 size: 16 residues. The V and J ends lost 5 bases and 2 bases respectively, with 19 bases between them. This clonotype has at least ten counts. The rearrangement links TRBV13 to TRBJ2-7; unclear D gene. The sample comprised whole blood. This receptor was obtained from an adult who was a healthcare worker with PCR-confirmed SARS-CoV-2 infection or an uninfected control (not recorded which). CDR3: CASSLDAGPVPYEQYF. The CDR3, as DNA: TGTGCCAGCAGCCTCGACGCCGGACCAGTTCCCTACGAGCAGTACTTC.